The 27 T cell receptor beta chains given below trace back to one sample, sequenced in a study of blood T cell repertoires in COVID-19. Sequencing was performed with immunoSEQ multiplex PCR; in TCRdb, only in-frame clones are kept and a portion is missing. Of 200,000 to 250,000 clones listed, approximately 78% were seen once; the top ten hold approximately 7.6%. The sample taken for sequencing was peripheral blood. The receptor set was obtained from a woman older than 75 with COVID-19, enrolled during active disease.

This clone was recorded only once. The V call is TRBV7-2, the J call TRBJ2-7, with 8 bases matching TRBD1. The V and J ends lost 5 bases and 13 bases, in that order; junction bases with no gene match: 19. The length of the CDR3 is 15 residues. The germline V gene has CDR1 SGHTA and CDR2 FQGNSA. CDR3 loop: CASSVRTGGSVPLYF. Written as DNA, the CDR3 is TGTGCCAGCAGCGTAAGAACAGGGGGGTCGGTCCCGCTCTACTTC.

The CDR3 loop reads CASSLVPGTNTEAFF. CDR3 in DNA: TGCGCCAGCAGCTTGGTGCCGGGTACGAACACTGAAGCTTTCTTT. The rearrangement joins TRBV5-1 to TRBJ1-1; D unclear. The ends were cut back, 0 bases at V and 1 base at J, with 10 bases in the middle. The germline V gene has CDR1 SGHRS and CDR2 YFSETQ. The CDR3 sequence is 15 residues long.

This clone showed up just once. V is TRBV6-2 or TRBV6-3 and J is TRBJ2-1; 12 nucleotides align to TRBD2. The CDR3 runs to 15 residues. Germline loops: CDR1 MNHEY, CDR2 SVGEGT. The V gene end was trimmed by 6 bases and the J gene end by 7 bases; junction bases not matched to a gene: 7. The CDR3 region is CASSLAGGSRNEQFF. The CDR3 DNA is TGTGCCAGCAGCCTAGCGGGGGGGAGTAGGAATGAGCAGTTCTTC.

The chain carries TRBV28 and TRBJ1-5; 7 bases map to TRBD1. The V segment lost 2 bases and the J segment 9 bases; nucleotides outside the gene matches: 10. The CDR3 consists of 15 residues. The germline V gene encodes CDR1 MDHEN and CDR2 SYDVKM. The CDR3 region is CASSLRDRPAGPQHF. The CDR3 nucleotides read TGTGCCAGCAGTTTACGGGACAGACCGGCAGGGCCCCAGCATTTT.

This clone was seen just once. The chain employs TRBV4-2 and TRBJ1-2; the D is unclear. Germline V lookup: CDR1 LGHNA, CDR2 YNFKEQ. The CDR3 runs to 16 residues. V lost 5 bases and J 3 bases, leaving 19 bases between the germline ends. In DNA form, the CDR3 reads TGTGCCAGCAGCACTACCCTCGAGGGTGGGTACTATGGCTACACCTTC. Its protein product is CASSTTLEGGYYGYTF.

The CDR3 region is CASRGRPYEQYF. CDR3 in DNA: TGTGCCAGCAGAGGGAGACCCTACGAGCAGTACTTC. The rearrangement joins TRBV6-5 to TRBJ2-7; D possibly corresponds to TRBD2 (5 bases). This CDR3 spans 12 amino acids. Germline CDR1 is MNHEY and CDR2 is SVGAGI. V was cut by 6 bases and J by 2 bases, with 8 bases left in between.

This sequence joins TRBV19 and TRBJ1-5; D is ambiguous. The V and J ends lost 9 bases and 1 base respectively, with 13 bases between them. The germline V gene has CDR1 LNHDA and CDR2 SQIVND (reference sequence). This CDR3 is 14 amino acids long. In DNA, the CDR3 is TGTGCCAGCACGCGGGCTGCCAGCAATCAGCCCCAGCATTTT. This codes for CASTRAASNQPQHF.

Only a few counts were recorded for this clone. The V and J genes are TRBV5-1 and TRBJ2-1; D unclear. The V gene lost 0 bases and the J gene lost 10 bases, with 5 bases spanning the gap. The germline V gene has CDR1 SGHRS and CDR2 YFSETQ. CDR3 length equals 11 residues. CDR3 protein: CASSLVREQFF. The CDR3 coding sequence is TGCGCCAGCAGCTTGGTACGGGAGCAGTTCTTC.

This clone was picked up one time. The genes are TRBV28 and TRBJ1-5; D is undetermined. The CDR3 is 12 residues long. The V end was cut by 4 bases, the J end by 5 bases, with 6 bases between. CDR1 is MDHEN and CDR2 is SYDVKM in the germline V gene. This CDR3 is CASSSGDQPQHF. DNA of the CDR3: TGTGCCAGCAGTTCCGGGGATCAGCCCCAGCATTTT.

The rearrangement joins TRBV30 to TRBJ1-1, with D perhaps matching TRBD1 (6 bases). Trimming removed 2 bases from V and 0 bases from J, with 13 bases in between. The germline V gene has CDR1 GTSNPN and CDR2 SVGIG (reference sequence). The length of the CDR3 is 15 residues. The CDR3 region has the DNA TGTGCCTGGAGTCCCCTGGGACAAGTGAACACTGAAGCTTTCTTT. Translating gives CAWSPLGQVNTEAFF.

The chain couples TRBV2 to TRBJ1-1; D is unclear. Trimming removed 3 bases at V and 5 bases at J, with 10 bases between. CDR1 is SNHLY and CDR2 is FYNNEI in the germline V gene. CDR3 length: 13 amino acids. Here the CDR3 reads CASSEGSLTEAFF. The DNA of the CDR3 is TGTGCCAGCAGTGAGGGCAGTCTTACTGAAGCTTTCTTT. The full variable domain, with the rest looked up from reference TRBV2 and TRBJ1-1, is EPEVTQTPSHQVTQMGQEVILRCVPISNHLYFYWYRQILGQKVEFLVSFYNNEISEKSEIFDDQFSVERPDGSNFTLKIRSTKLEDSAMYFCASSEGSLTEAFFGQGTRLTVV.

This clone occurred a few times. This rearrangement joins TRBV12-5 to TRBJ2-5, with D unclear. The germline V and J ends were trimmed by 1 base and 5 bases, with 8 bases remaining between them. Germline V lookup: CDR1 LGHNT, CDR2 FRNRAP. The CDR3 contains 13 residues. The CDR3 region has the DNA TGTGCTAGTGGTTTGGGGTACGGGGAGACCCAGTACTTC. It specifies CASGLGYGETQYF.

This sequence joins TRBV21-1 and TRBJ1-6. TRBV21-1 is described as a pseudogene. The CDR3 covers 16 residues. CDR3 region: CASSSPPRRGASPLHF. The CDR3 DNA follows: TGTGCCAGCAGTTCACCCCCCCGGCGGGGAGCTTCACCCCTCCACTTT.

The J gene is TRBJ2-2, the V gene TRBV5-6, with 12 bases fitting TRBD2. CDR1 SGHDT and CDR2 YYEEEE come from the germline V gene. CDR3 size: 15 residues. V shed 4 bases and J 7 bases; nucleotides not matched to a gene: 5. CDR3 DNA sequence: TGTGCCAGCAGCCCCCGACTAGCGGGGGACGGGGAGCTGTTTTTT. Amino acid sequence: CASSPRLAGDGELFF.

The rearrangement links TRBV15 to TRBJ1-5; D not certain. The germline gives CDR1 LNHNV, CDR2 YYDKDF (reference sequence). There are 16 residues in the CDR3. V dropped 1 base and J dropped 7 bases, with 17 bases sitting between them. DNA for the CDR3: TGTGCCACCAGCAGAGGGTGGCGAGAGGGTACCCAGCCCCAGCATTTT. The encoded protein is CATSRGWREGTQPQHF.

The chain combines TRBV7-2 with TRBJ2-3; tentatively, D is TRBD2 (5 bases). CDR1 and CDR2 from the germline V gene are SGHTA and FQGNSA. The ends were cut back, 1 base at V and 7 bases at J, with 18 bases in the middle. The CDR3 is made up of 16 amino acids. CDR3 protein: CASSLVLTPPGNTQYF. CDR3 nucleotides: TGTGCCAGCAGCTTAGTTTTGACCCCCCCGGGAAATACGCAGTATTTT.

This clone occurred a few times. This sequence joins TRBV7-2 and TRBJ1-1, with D hard to call. Between the trimmed V and J ends, which lost 5 bases and 4 bases, there was a span of 8 bases. CDR3 length: 12 amino acids. Germline V gene lookup returns CDR1 SGHTA and CDR2 FQGNSA. The CDR3 protein is CASSPRTTEAFF. CDR3 coding DNA: TGTGCCAGCAGCCCCAGAACCACTGAAGCTTTCTTT.

This clone was seen only a few times. The chain uses TRBV5-1 and TRBJ1-2; the D gene is possibly TRBD1 (6 bases). The CDR3 runs 20 residues. Trimming shortened V by 4 bases and J by 0 bases, and 28 bases separated the two germline ends. Per the germline V gene, CDR1 is SGHRS and CDR2 is YFSETQ. The CDR3 DNA reads as TGCGCCAGCAGCCTGGGCCTGACAGGTTCACACTTGTGGGCTAACTATGGCTACACCTTC. This sequence encodes CASSLGLTGSHLWANYGYTF.

The CDR3 DNA reads as TGTGCCACCTCTCCTAGCGGGAGGGTCCAAGAGACCCAGTACTTC. The encoded protein is CATSPSGRVQETQYF. The V call is TRBV24-1, the J call TRBJ2-5, with TRBD2 identical over 12 bases. Losses at the gene ends were 9 bases for V and 1 base for J; bases not matched to a gene: 5. CDR1 is KGHDR and CDR2 is SFDVKD in the germline V gene. This CDR3 contains 15 residues.

The chain employs TRBV10-3 and TRBJ2-1; 8 positions agree with TRBD2. The CDR3 spans 13 residues. CDR1 and CDR2 from the germline V gene are ENHRY and SYGVKD. V lost 3 bases and J lost 10; bases outside the gene matches: 5. The CDR3 nucleotides are TGTGCCATCAGTGACGGGGGGGCCCGGGAGCAGTTCTTC. Its translation: CAISDGGAREQFF.

CDR3 sequence: CASSIQGLCTF. The CDR3, as DNA: TGTGCCAGCAGCATACAGGGGTTGTGCACCTTC. The V call is TRBV5-6, the J call TRBJ1-2; 7 positions agree with TRBD1. Trimming at V came to 4 bases and at J to 13 bases, leaving 7 bases not matched to a gene. CDR3 length: 11 residues. Germline assignment: CDR1 SGHDT and CDR2 YYEEEE.

V and J are TRBV7-8 and TRBJ2-2, with D tentatively TRBD2 (6 bases). This CDR3 spans 14 amino acids. Looked up from germline, CDR1 is SGHVS and CDR2 is FQNEAQ. The V and J ends lost 6 bases and 4 bases respectively, with 12 bases between them. CDR3 DNA: TGTGCCAGCAGTCTGGGACTTTTCACCGGGGAGCTGTTTTTT. This gives the protein CASSLGLFTGELFF.

The chain carries TRBV7-2 and TRBJ2-1, with 15 bases matching TRBD2. CDR3 length: 17 residues. V was pared by 5 bases and J by 9 bases, with 11 bases of the junction left unmatched. Germline V gene sequence: CDR1 SGHTA, CDR2 FQGNSA. The DNA of the CDR3 is TGTGCCAGCAGCGGGACTAGCGGGGGGCCCCTGCAGGGTGAGCAGTTCTTC. Encoded protein: CASSGTSGGPLQGEQFF.

The chain joins TRBV4-1 to TRBJ1-1; maybe TRBD1 (6 bases). From germline, CDR1 is MGHRA and CDR2 YSYEKL. The CDR3 covers 16 residues. V lost 3 bases, J lost 0 bases, and 14 bases lay in between. As DNA, the CDR3 is TGCGCCAGCAGCCACCCTCGTGGACAGTTGAACACTGAAGCTTTCTTT. As protein: CASSHPRGQLNTEAFF.

The chain uses TRBV15 and TRBJ1-3, with D unclear. The V and J ends lost 1 base and 10 bases respectively, with 14 bases between them. The CDR3 is made up of 14 amino acids. Germline V gene lookup returns CDR1 LNHNV and CDR2 YYDKDF (reference sequence). CDR3 protein: CATSRGAAGRTIYF. The CDR3 bases are TGTGCCACCAGCAGAGGGGCCGCAGGAAGGACCATATATTTT.

This clone occurred once. The CDR3 reads CASSYRGQGSTEAFF. The CDR3 DNA reads as TGTGCCAGCAGCTACAGGGGACAGGGTAGCACTGAAGCTTTCTTT. The rearrangement uses TRBV28 and TRBJ1-1; 9 nucleotides match TRBD1. Germline V CDR1 and CDR2: MDHEN, SYDVKM. The CDR3 loop spans 15 amino acids. With V trimmed by 6 bases and J by 4 bases, 9 bases remained unmatched.

This chain connects TRBV5-1 to TRBJ1-1, with no clear D. CDR3 length: 15 residues. The V gene's germline CDR1 is SGHRS and CDR2 YFSETQ. V lost 4 bases, J lost 2 bases, and 15 bases lay in between. DNA of the CDR3: TGCGCCAGCAGCCCTATCCCCAGGTCCAACACTGAAGCTTTCTTT. It codes for CASSPIPRSNTEAFF.